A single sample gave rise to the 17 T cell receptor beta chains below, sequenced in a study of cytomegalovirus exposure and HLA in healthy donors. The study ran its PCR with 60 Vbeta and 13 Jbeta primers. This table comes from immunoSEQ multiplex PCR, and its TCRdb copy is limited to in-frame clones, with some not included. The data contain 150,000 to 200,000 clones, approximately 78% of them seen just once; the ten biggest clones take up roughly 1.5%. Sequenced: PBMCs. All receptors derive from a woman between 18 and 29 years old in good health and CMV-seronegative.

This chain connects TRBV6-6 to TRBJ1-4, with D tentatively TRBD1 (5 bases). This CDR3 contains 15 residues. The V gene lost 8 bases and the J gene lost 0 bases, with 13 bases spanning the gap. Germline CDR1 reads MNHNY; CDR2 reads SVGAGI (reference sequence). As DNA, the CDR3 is TGTGCCAGCCAAACGGCGGGGGCAACTAATGAAAAACTGTTTTTT. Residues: CASQTAGATNEKLFF.

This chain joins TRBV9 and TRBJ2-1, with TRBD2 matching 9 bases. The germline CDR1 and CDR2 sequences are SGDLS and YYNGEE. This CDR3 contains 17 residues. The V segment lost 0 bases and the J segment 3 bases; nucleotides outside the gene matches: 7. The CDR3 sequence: CASSVVGREGNYNEQFF. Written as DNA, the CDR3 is TGTGCCAGCAGCGTAGTCGGGCGGGAGGGAAACTACAATGAGCAGTTCTTC.

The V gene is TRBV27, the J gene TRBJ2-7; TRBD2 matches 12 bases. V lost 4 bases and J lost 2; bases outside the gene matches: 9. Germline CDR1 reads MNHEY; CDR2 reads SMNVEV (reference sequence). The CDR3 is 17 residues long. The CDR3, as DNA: TGTGCCAGCAGTTCAGAACTAGCGGGAGGCCTCCCCTACGAGCAGTACTTC. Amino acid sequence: CASSSELAGGLPYEQYF.

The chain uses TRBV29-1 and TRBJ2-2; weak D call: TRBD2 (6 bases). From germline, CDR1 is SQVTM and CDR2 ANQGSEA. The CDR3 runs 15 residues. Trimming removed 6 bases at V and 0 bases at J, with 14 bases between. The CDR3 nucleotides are TGCAGCGTCGGGGGACGGTTGTCGAACACCGGGGAGCTGTTTTTT. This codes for CSVGGRLSNTGELFF.

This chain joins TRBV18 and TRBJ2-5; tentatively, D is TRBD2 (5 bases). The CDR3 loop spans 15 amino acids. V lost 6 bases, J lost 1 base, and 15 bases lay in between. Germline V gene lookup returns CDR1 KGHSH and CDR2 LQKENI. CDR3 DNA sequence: TGTGCCAGCTCTAACCAATACGGGATCCAAGAGACCCAGTACTTC. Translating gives CASSNQYGIQETQYF.

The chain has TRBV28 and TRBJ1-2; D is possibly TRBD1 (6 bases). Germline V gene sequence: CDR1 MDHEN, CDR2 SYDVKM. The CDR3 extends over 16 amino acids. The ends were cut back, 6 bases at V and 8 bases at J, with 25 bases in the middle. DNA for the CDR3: TGTGCCAGCAGCCCCCTGGGGGGGGCGGGGTTAGGAGGCTACACCTTC. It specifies CASSPLGGAGLGGYTF.

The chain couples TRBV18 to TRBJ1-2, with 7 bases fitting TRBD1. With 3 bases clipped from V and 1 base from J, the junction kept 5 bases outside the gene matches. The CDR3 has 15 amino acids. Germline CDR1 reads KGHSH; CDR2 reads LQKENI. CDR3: CASSPETGNNYGYTF. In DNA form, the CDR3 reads TGTGCCAGCTCACCCGAGACAGGGAATAACTATGGCTACACCTTC. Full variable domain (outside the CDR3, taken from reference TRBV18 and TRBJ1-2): NAGVMQNPRHLVRRRGQEARLRCSPMKGHSHVYWYRQLPEEGLKFMVYLQKENIIDESGMPKERFSAEFPKEGPSILRIQQVVRGDSAAYFCASSPETGNNYGYTFGSGTRLTVV.

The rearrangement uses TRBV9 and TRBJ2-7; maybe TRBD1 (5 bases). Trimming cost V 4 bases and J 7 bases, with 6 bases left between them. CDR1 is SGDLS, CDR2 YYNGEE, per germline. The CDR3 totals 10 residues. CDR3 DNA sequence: TGTGCCAGCAGCCCAGGGGAGCAGTACTTC. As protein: CASSPGEQYF.

The CDR3 bases are TGCGCCAGCAGTCAATCATCGCGGCGGGGTGAAGCTTTCTTT. Translated: CASSQSSRRGEAFF. The gene calls are TRBV23-1 and TRBJ1-1; D unresolved. TRBV23-1 is classed as an ORF, of uncertain function. This CDR3 has 14 residues. Trimming shortened V by 0 bases and J by 7 bases, and 12 bases separated the two germline ends.

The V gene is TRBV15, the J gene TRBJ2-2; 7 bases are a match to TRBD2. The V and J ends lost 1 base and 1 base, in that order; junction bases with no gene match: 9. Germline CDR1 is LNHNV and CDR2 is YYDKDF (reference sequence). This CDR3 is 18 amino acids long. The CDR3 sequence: CATSRGGSSGVNTGELFF. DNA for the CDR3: TGTGCCACCAGCAGAGGCGGGTCCAGCGGGGTGAACACCGGGGAGCTGTTTTTT.

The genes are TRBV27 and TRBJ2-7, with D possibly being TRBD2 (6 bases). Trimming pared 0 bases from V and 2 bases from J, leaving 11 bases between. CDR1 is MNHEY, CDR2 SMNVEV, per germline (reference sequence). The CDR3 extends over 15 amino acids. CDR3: CASSLSGSGTYEQYF. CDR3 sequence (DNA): TGTGCCAGCAGTTTATCGGGTAGCGGAACCTACGAGCAGTACTTC.

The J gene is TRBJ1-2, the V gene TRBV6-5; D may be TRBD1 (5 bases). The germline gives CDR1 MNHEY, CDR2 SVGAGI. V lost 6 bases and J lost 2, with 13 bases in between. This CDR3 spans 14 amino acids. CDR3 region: CASRLRQTNYGYTF. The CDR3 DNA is TGTGCCAGCAGATTACGACAGACCAACTATGGCTACACCTTC.

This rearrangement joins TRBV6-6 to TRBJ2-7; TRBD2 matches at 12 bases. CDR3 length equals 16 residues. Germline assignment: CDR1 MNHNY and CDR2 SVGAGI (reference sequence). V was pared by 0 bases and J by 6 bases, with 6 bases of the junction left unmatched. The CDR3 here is CASSYSRLAGGREQYF. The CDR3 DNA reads TGTGCCAGCAGTTACTCCCGGCTAGCGGGAGGGCGCGAGCAGTACTTC.

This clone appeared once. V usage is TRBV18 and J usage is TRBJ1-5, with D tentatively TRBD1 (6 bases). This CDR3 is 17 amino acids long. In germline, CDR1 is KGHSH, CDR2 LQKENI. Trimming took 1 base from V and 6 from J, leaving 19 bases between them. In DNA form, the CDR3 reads TGTGCCAGCTCACCACAGACGTTGCGGGGGGCTTCTCAGCCCCAGCATTTT. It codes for CASSPQTLRGASQPQHF.

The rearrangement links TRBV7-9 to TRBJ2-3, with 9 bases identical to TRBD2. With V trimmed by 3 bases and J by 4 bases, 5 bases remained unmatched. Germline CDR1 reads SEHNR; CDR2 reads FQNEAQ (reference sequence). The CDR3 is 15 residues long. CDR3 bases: TGTGCCAGCAGCTTTAGCGGGAGTCGAGCAGATACGCAGTATTTT. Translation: CASSFSGSRADTQYF.

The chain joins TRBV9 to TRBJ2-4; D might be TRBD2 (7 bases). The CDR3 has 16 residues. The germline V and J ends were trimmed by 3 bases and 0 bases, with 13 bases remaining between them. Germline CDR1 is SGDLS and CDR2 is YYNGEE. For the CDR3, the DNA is TGTGCCAGCAGCGCGGCCGGGGGGCTAGCCAAAAACATTCAGTACTTC. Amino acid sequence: CASSAAGGLAKNIQYF. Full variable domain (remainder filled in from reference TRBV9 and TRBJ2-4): DSGVTQTPKHLITATGQRVTLRCSPRSGDLSVYWYQQSLDQGLQFLIQYYNGEERAKGNILERFSAQQFPDLHSELNLSSLELGDSALYFCASSAAGGLAKNIQYFGAGTRLSVL.

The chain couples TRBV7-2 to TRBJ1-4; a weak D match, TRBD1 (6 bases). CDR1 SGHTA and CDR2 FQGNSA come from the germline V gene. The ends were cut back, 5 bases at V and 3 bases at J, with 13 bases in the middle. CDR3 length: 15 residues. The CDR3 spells CASSPQGMANEKLFF. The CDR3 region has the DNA TGTGCCAGCAGCCCGCAGGGGATGGCTAATGAAAAACTGTTTTTT.